This TCR beta chain originates from a study of Ad26.COV2.S vaccination and SARS-CoV-2 variants. As concerns this clone: The antigen is unknown.

Per the germline V gene, CDR1 is SEHNR and CDR2 is FQNEAQ (reference sequence). After removal of 2 bases from V and 4 bases from J, the junction contained 3 bases not matched to a gene. The CDR3 consists of 14 residues. Treatment here: approximately 18 received Ad26.COV2.S at low or high dose, single or two shots; roughly 5 received placebo; per-sample allocation not given. On day 63 after the first injection, vaccine and placebo recipients gave samples. An Ad26 vector expressing Wuhan-strain SARS-CoV-2 spike constituted the vaccine. Profiling relied on immunoSEQ multiplex PCR, and the TCRdb table lists in-frame clones only, not all of them. The sample lists more than 400,000 clones; roughly 91% were seen once. Study-wide results and caveats: Substantial breadth was reportedly displayed by spike-specific CD8+ and CD4+ T cell responses after vaccination. Participants given vaccine showed non-spike TCR breadth similar to that of placebo recipients.

The receptor was isolated from a person aged 18-60 years who received the Ad26.COV2.S COVID-19 vaccine or a placebo. Here the sequenced sample was peripheral blood, taken in a trial of Ad26.COV2.S vaccine versus placebo. This chain links TRBV7-9 with TRBJ2-3; 7 bases map to TRBD1. The CDR3 is CASSLSQGADTQYF. The CDR3 DNA is TGTGCCAGCAGCTTAAGCCAGGGGGCAGATACGCAGTATTTT. Together with reference TRBV7-9 and TRBJ2-3, the CDR3 gives the full variable domain: DTGVSQNPRHKITKRGQNVTFRCDPISEHNRLYWYRQTLGQGPEFLTYFQNEAQLEKSRLLSDRFSAERPKGSFSTLEIQRTEQGDSAMYLCASSLSQGADTQYFGPGTRLTVL.